Shown below are 2 T cell receptor beta chains from a single sample sequenced in a study of cytomegalovirus exposure and HLA in healthy donors (TCRdb year 2017). The method was the immunoSEQ multiplex PCR assay. A mixture of 60 forward primers for TCR Vbeta segments and 13 reverse primers for TCR Jbeta segments was used in the multiplex PCR. The table was pulled from immuneACCESS by TCRdb, which kept in-frame rearrangements only. Such tables lose some clones; where checked, under half of the loss comes from unresolved V genes, and the rest has no known cause. Here the sample has over 130,000 clones; about 80% occur a single time. The leading ten clones occupy 1.2% to 1.5% of the sample. Sequenced material: PBMCs. Receptors originate from a man aged 30-40 years in good health and CMV-seropositive.

The gene calls are TRBV28 and TRBJ1-2; a weak D match, TRBD1 (5 bases). V lost 4 bases and J 3 bases, leaving 9 bases between the germline ends. CDR1 and CDR2 from the germline V gene are MDHEN and SYDVKM. The CDR3 runs to 13 residues. DNA of the CDR3: TGTGCCAGCAGTTCAGGGAACCACTATGGCTACACCTTC. It is translated as CASSSGNHYGYTF.

The rearrangement links TRBV6-6 to TRBJ1-2, with D unresolved. Germline values: CDR1 MNHNY, CDR2 SVGAGI (reference sequence). CDR3 size: 13 residues. The germline V and J ends were trimmed by 6 bases and 2 bases, with 10 bases remaining between them. CDR3: CASSPAGNYGYTF. The CDR3 DNA reads TGTGCCAGCAGCCCGGCAGGAAACTATGGCTACACCTTC.